The 28 T cell receptor beta chains below come from one sample, sequenced in a study of T cell repertoires in cytomegalovirus infection. TCRdb re-analysed the reads in MiXCR, keeping a single row per CDR3 protein. Here the sample spans about 180,000 distinct CDR3 sequences, approximately 15% being singletons. Sequences were obtained from PBMCs. The receptors derive from a human donor in good health (CMV status not recorded). Some clones in this sample may be carry-over from other donors' samples.

This clonotype was seen many times. The rearrangement uses TRBV7-2 and TRBJ1-2; D ambiguous. V was pared by 3 bases and J by 8 bases, with 10 bases between. This CDR3 region has 12 residues. CDR1 SGHTA and CDR2 FQGNSA come from the germline V gene. The CDR3 reads CASSLGKGGYTF. The CDR3 region has the DNA TGTGCCAGCAGCTTGGGCAAAGGAGGCTACACCTTC. Looking up the rest from reference TRBV7-2 and TRBJ1-2 gives the full variable domain: GAGVSQSPSNKVTEKGKDVELRCDPISGHTALYWYRQSLGQGLEFLIYFQGNSAPDKSGLPSDRFSAERTGGSVSTLTIQRTQQEDSAVYLCASSLGKGGYTFGSGTRLTVV.

The chain recombines TRBV9 with TRBJ2-1, with D unresolved. From germline, CDR1 is SGDLS and CDR2 YYNGEE. Trimming left V 4 bases short and J 7 bases short, with 9 bases between. The CDR3 consists of 12 residues. DNA for the CDR3: TGTGCCAGCAGCTATTGGGGAAATGAGCAGTTCTTC. Amino acid sequence: CASSYWGNEQFF.

The sample holds many counts of this clonotype. The V call is TRBV7-2, the J call TRBJ2-3; D is uncertain. CDR1 is SGHTA, CDR2 FQGNSA, per germline. Between the trimmed V and J ends, which lost 5 bases and 2 bases, there was a span of 11 bases. The CDR3 is made up of 14 amino acids. CDR3 sequence (DNA): TGTGCCAGCAGCATAAGGACCCACACAGATACGCAGTATTTT. It encodes CASSIRTHTDTQYF.

This clonotype came up a few times. The chain recombines TRBV30 with TRBJ2-2; 13 positions agree with TRBD2. This CDR3 spans 17 amino acids. CDR1 GTSNPN and CDR2 SVGIG come from the germline V gene (reference sequence). With 4 bases clipped from V and 0 bases from J, the junction kept 5 bases outside the gene matches. DNA for the CDR3: TGTGCCTGGAACCGTGGACTAGCGGGAGCGAACACCGGGGAGCTGTTTTTT. It translates to CAWNRGLAGANTGELFF.

This clonotype was counted at least ten times. This chain uses TRBV7-3 with TRBJ2-7; TRBD1 matches at 10 bases. The ends lost 4 bases at V and 5 bases at J; junction bases unmatched: 2. The germline V gene encodes CDR1 SGHTA and CDR2 FQGTGA. The CDR3 contains 13 residues. The CDR3, as DNA: TGTGCCAGCAGCTCGGACAGGGGGAACGAGCAGTACTTC. It is translated as CASSSDRGNEQYF.

The chain recombines TRBV28 with TRBJ2-1; the D gene is possibly TRBD2 (5 bases). CDR3 size: 16 residues. Germline V gives CDR1 MDHEN, CDR2 SYDVKM. V was trimmed by 5 bases and J by 2 bases, leaving 16 bases between them. CDR3 DNA: TGTGCCAGCAGTCCCTCTTCTTCCGGGACCTACAATGAGCAGTTCTTC. Protein product: CASSPSSSGTYNEQFF.

At least ten counts were recorded for this clonotype. The J gene is TRBJ2-7, the V gene TRBV7-2; D may be TRBD2 (5 bases). Trimming stripped 5 bases from V and 0 bases from J, with 8 bases between. CDR3 length: 13 residues. The germline gives CDR1 SGHTA, CDR2 FQGNSA. The CDR3: CASSLAGSYEQYF. The CDR3 DNA sequence: TGTGCCAGCAGCCTGGCGGGCTCCTACGAGCAGTACTTC.

This clonotype was detected many times. The CDR3 protein is CASTLRGSGSVTGTDTQYF. The CDR3 bases are TGTGCCAGCACCCTCCGAGGAAGCGGGAGCGTGACTGGCACAGATACGCAGTATTTT. The chain uses TRBV4-2 and TRBJ2-3; 8 bases agree with TRBD2. The CDR3 length is 19 residues. The V gene's germline CDR1 is LGHNA and CDR2 YNFKEQ. Trimming cost V 7 bases and J 1 base; bases outside gene matches: 19.

About this clonotype: This may be a read error, as it is one base from a much larger clone. V and J are TRBV7-2 and TRBJ2-3; D may match TRBD1 or TRBD2 (6 bases each). This CDR3 region has 16 residues. CDR1 and CDR2 from the germline V gene are SGHTA and FQGNSA. The CDR3 loop is CAGSFFVGGRADTQYF. The DNA for the CDR3 is TGTGCCGGCAGCTTCTTCGTTGGGGGGCGGGCAGATACGCAGTATTTT.

This clonotype has just a few counts. The chain links TRBV28 to TRBJ2-7; D may be TRBD1 (6 bases). The CDR3 runs 15 residues. The V and J ends lost 5 bases and 4 bases respectively, with 18 bases between them. The germline V gene has CDR1 MDHEN and CDR2 SYDVKM. The CDR3 region is CASSITSGARYEQYF. The CDR3 DNA reads as TGTGCCAGCAGTATAACCTCAGGGGCACGGTACGAGCAGTACTTC.

A few counts support this clonotype. This chain joins TRBV30 and TRBJ2-1; no clear D gene. Trimming pared 5 bases from V and 0 bases from J, leaving 8 bases between. CDR1 is GTSNPN and CDR2 is SVGIG in the germline V gene (reference sequence). This CDR3 is built from 13 residues. The DNA of the CDR3 is TGTGCCTGGGCCGGTAGCTCCTACAATGAGCAGTTCTTC. This translates into CAWAGSSYNEQFF.

This clonotype was seen more than once but under ten times. The rearrangement joins TRBV7-9 to TRBJ1-1, with TRBD1 matching 9 bases. V was pared by 6 bases and J by 5 bases, with 7 bases of the junction left unmatched. The V gene's germline CDR1 is SEHNR and CDR2 FQNEAQ (reference sequence). The CDR3 spans 14 residues. This chain's CDR3 is CASRRGQGETEAFF. DNA for the CDR3: TGTGCCAGCAGACGGGGACAGGGAGAAACTGAAGCTTTCTTT.

A few counts support this clonotype. The chain has TRBV18 and TRBJ2-1; TRBD2 aligns across 11 bases. The germline CDR1 and CDR2 sequences are KGHSH and LQKENI. The trim removed 1 base at V and 6 bases at J, leaving 11 bases unmatched. The CDR3 extends over 18 amino acids. CDR3 coding DNA: TGTGCCAGCTCACCACTACCCCAACTAGCGGGGGAAATCAATGAGCAGTTCTTC. Its translation: CASSPLPQLAGEINEQFF. The entire variable domain, with the rest obtained from reference TRBV18 and TRBJ2-1, is as follows: NAGVMQNPRHLVRRRGQEARLRCSPMKGHSHVYWYRQLPEEGLKFMVYLQKENIIDESGMPKERFSAEFPKEGPSILRIQQVVRGDSAAYFCASSPLPQLAGEINEQFFGPGTRLTVL.

This clonotype has more than one count but fewer than ten. This chain joins TRBV19 and TRBJ2-5; 12 positions agree with TRBD2. V was pared by 7 bases and J by 5 bases, with 8 bases of the junction left unmatched. The CDR3 consists of 15 residues. CDR1 and CDR2 from the germline V gene are LNHDA and SQIVND (reference sequence). CDR3 amino acids: CASTFRLAGVETQYF. The DNA of the CDR3 is TGTGCCAGTACCTTCAGACTAGCGGGAGTGGAGACCCAGTACTTC.

J is TRBJ2-7 and V is TRBV5-1; 10 bases match TRBD2. The germline V gene has CDR1 SGHRS and CDR2 YFSETQ. The V gene end was trimmed by 4 bases and the J gene end by 5 bases; junction bases not matched to a gene: 9. This CDR3 region has 15 residues. In DNA form, the CDR3 reads TGCGCCAGCAGCCCAATACGTACTAGCGGGAACGAGCAGTACTTC. The encoded protein is CASSPIRTSGNEQYF.

This chain uses TRBV6-1 with TRBJ2-2; no clear D. The CDR3 contains 16 residues. V was clipped by 4 bases and J by 0 bases, with 12 bases between them. Germline V gene lookup returns CDR1 MNHNS and CDR2 SASEGT. The CDR3 region is CASSGSLGSNTGELFF. The CDR3 DNA reads TGTGCCAGCAGTGGCTCGCTGGGGTCGAACACCGGGGAGCTGTTTTTT.

This clonotype showed up many times. This sequence joins TRBV7-9 and TRBJ2-5, with 8 bases matching TRBD1. Germline assignment: CDR1 SEHNR and CDR2 FQNEAQ (reference sequence). V shed 5 bases and J 5 bases; nucleotides not matched to a gene: 10. This CDR3 has 15 amino acids. The CDR3 DNA follows: TGTGCCAGCAGCCCAGGACAGGGCCTTGGGGAGACCCAGTACTTC. Translated, it gives CASSPGQGLGETQYF.

The J gene is TRBJ1-1, the V gene TRBV7-9, with D possibly being TRBD1 (5 bases). With 5 bases removed from V and 1 base from J, the gap between germline ends came to 8 bases. This CDR3 region has 13 residues. Looked up from germline, CDR1 is SEHNR and CDR2 is FQNEAQ (reference sequence). CDR3 DNA sequence: TGTGCCAGCAGCATGACAGCGAACACTGAAGCTTTCTTT. It encodes CASSMTANTEAFF.

This clonotype was recorded at least ten times. The chain links TRBV7-8 to TRBJ2-1; D possibly corresponds to TRBD1 (7 bases). Trimming stripped 1 base from V and 5 bases from J, with 18 bases between. The CDR3 is 17 amino acids. The germline gives CDR1 SGHVS, CDR2 FQNEAQ. CDR3 in DNA: TGTGCCAGCAGCTTAGATCCTCAGGGGGGTTGGAACAATGAGCAGTTCTTC. Its translation is CASSLDPQGGWNNEQFF.

The table lists this clonotype with many counts. CDR3 region: CASSLPGAGTSGKLFF. The CDR3, as DNA: TGTGCCAGCAGCTTACCCGGGGCAGGAACTTCTGGAAAACTGTTTTTT. The genes are TRBV7-9 and TRBJ1-4; a possible D gene is TRBD1 (5 bases). This CDR3 comprises 16 residues. Trimming stripped 2 bases from V and 10 bases from J, with 20 bases between. Germline CDR1 reads SEHNR; CDR2 reads FQNEAQ (reference sequence).

The genes are TRBV7-9 and TRBJ1-2; D remains unclear. The V end was cut by 6 bases, the J end by 2 bases, with 13 bases between. Germline loops: CDR1 SEHNR, CDR2 FQNEAQ (reference sequence). The CDR3 sequence is 14 residues long. CDR3 protein: CASSQKTENYGYTF. The CDR3 nucleotides read TGTGCCAGCAGTCAAAAAACTGAGAACTATGGCTACACCTTC.

V is TRBV19 and J is TRBJ2-2; 10 bases map to TRBD1. J lost 4 bases, V lost 3 bases, and 5 bases had no gene match. This CDR3 has 16 residues. Germline CDR1 LNHDA, CDR2 SQIVND (reference sequence). The CDR3 region is CASSIPGQGITGELFF. The CDR3 DNA reads as TGTGCCAGTAGTATTCCGGGACAGGGGATCACCGGGGAGCTGTTTTTT.

This clonotype was seen many times. This chain's CDR3 is CASSLPGYNSPLHF. CDR3 in DNA: TGTGCCAGCAGTTTACCGGGCTACAATTCACCCCTCCACTTT. The V gene is TRBV12-3 or TRBV12-4, the J gene TRBJ1-6; the D is unclear. Trimming stripped 2 bases from V and 7 bases from J, with 9 bases between. There are 14 residues in the CDR3.

This clonotype was observed at least ten times. The chain joins TRBV27 to TRBJ2-3; TRBD2 matches 10 bases. The germline V gene has CDR1 MNHEY and CDR2 SMNVEV (reference sequence). The CDR3 runs to 16 residues. Trimming at V came to 6 bases and at J to 4 bases, leaving 10 bases not matched to a gene. This CDR3 is CASRLRSGRAPDTQYF. For the CDR3, the DNA is TGTGCCAGCAGGTTAAGGAGCGGGAGGGCCCCAGATACGCAGTATTTT.

The chain has TRBV7-2 and TRBJ1-3; tentatively, D is TRBD1 (5 bases). Looked up from germline, CDR1 is SGHTA and CDR2 is FQGNSA. This CDR3 region has 12 residues. V was clipped by 8 bases and J by 2 bases, with 7 bases between them. CDR3 residues: CASGGTGNTIYF. The CDR3 nucleotides read TGTGCCAGCGGGGGGACTGGAAACACCATATATTTT.

The chain couples TRBV29-1 to TRBJ2-7; D gene uncertain. V shed 4 bases and J shed 0 bases, with 10 bases lying between them. CDR3 length: 13 amino acids. Looked up from germline, CDR1 is SQVTM and CDR2 is ANQGSEA. As DNA, the CDR3 is TGCAGCGTTGTTGAATTTAGCTCCTACGAGCAGTACTTC. Protein: CSVVEFSSYEQYF.

Note on this clonotype: One end of the junction does not line up with germline, which may come from a read error. The rearrangement links TRBV7-2 to TRBJ2-7, with D perhaps assigned TRBD1 or TRBD2 (5 bases each). The CDR3 consists of 14 residues. Germline V gives CDR1 SGHTA, CDR2 FQGNSA. The CDR3: CAISPPGAGAEQYF. For the CDR3, the DNA is TGTGCCATCAGCCCCCCCGGGGCAGGTGCCGAGCAGTACTTC.

The rearrangement links TRBV28 to TRBJ1-1, with a possible D match to TRBD1 (5 bases). Germline CDR1 reads MDHEN; CDR2 reads SYDVKM. With 11 bases removed from V and 1 base from J, the gap between germline ends came to 17 bases. The CDR3 is made up of 14 amino acids. Written as DNA, the CDR3 is TGTGCCCTATTGCCCGGGGGTCCGAACACTGAAGCTTTCTTT. Protein sequence: CALLPGGPNTEAFF.